The 19 T cell receptor beta chains given below trace back to one sample, sequenced in a study of read filtering for tumor transcriptome and immune sequencing. This library used roughly 0.4 ug RNA and molecular barcoded adaptors spanning alpha/delta and beta/gamma chains. TCRdb ran MiXCR on the reads and lists one entry per CDR3 protein. The data hold over 55,000 distinct CDR3 sequences, with roughly 14% observed a single time. Sequenced input: a population of CD138-negative cells sorted from bone marrow. These receptors all stem from a donor at least 40 years old with multiple myeloma.

Many counts were recorded for this clonotype. The chain combines TRBV7-3 with TRBJ2-3; unclear D gene. This CDR3 spans 14 amino acids. The germline V and J ends were trimmed by 5 bases and 4 bases, with 13 bases remaining between them. Germline V lookup: CDR1 SGHTA, CDR2 FQGTGA. The DNA of the CDR3 is TGTGCCAGCAGCCCCTCTTCAGTGCCAGATACGCAGTATTTT. Protein: CASSPSSVPDTQYF.

There are many counts of this clonotype. The chain carries TRBV29-1 and TRBJ2-1, with D tentatively TRBD1 (5 bases). Trimming removed 6 bases at V and 9 bases at J, with 15 bases between. Germline CDR1 and CDR2: SQVTM and ANQGSEA. The CDR3 covers 12 residues. The CDR3 DNA sequence: TGCAGCGTAGACAATCAGGGTAGTGAGCAGTTCTTC. It codes for CSVDNQGSEQFF.

Ten or more counts support this clonotype. The chain is built from TRBV2 and TRBJ2-5; D uncertain. Germline CDR1 SNHLY, CDR2 FYNNEI. The CDR3 runs 12 residues. V was pared by 8 bases and J by 1 base, with 8 bases between. This chain's CDR3 is CASVRSQETQYF. The CDR3, as DNA: TGTGCCAGCGTTCGCAGCCAAGAGACCCAGTACTTC.

This clonotype was recorded many times. The rearrangement uses TRBV20-1 and TRBJ1-2; D is perhaps TRBD1 (6 bases). The germline V and J ends were trimmed by 6 bases and 0 bases, with 11 bases remaining between them. The CDR3 consists of 13 residues. Germline V gene data show CDR1 as DFQATT and CDR2 as SNEGSKA (reference sequence). CDR3 nucleotides: TGCAGTGCCAGCAGGGGTCCTAACTATGGCTACACCTTC. It specifies CSASRGPNYGYTF.

This clonotype was detected ten times or more. The chain employs TRBV20-1 and TRBJ2-7; 8 bases agree with TRBD2. This CDR3 has 18 residues. With V trimmed by 3 bases and J by 4 bases, 20 bases remained unmatched. CDR1 DFQATT and CDR2 SNEGSKA come from the germline V gene (reference sequence). This CDR3 reads CSASTQLADRESGYEQYF. For the CDR3, the DNA is TGCAGTGCTAGCACCCAACTAGCGGACCGCGAGAGTGGGTACGAGCAGTACTTC.

In this sample, this clonotype turned up many times. This chain connects TRBV4-3 to TRBJ2-1; D call uncertain. V was trimmed by 3 bases and J by 8 bases, leaving 8 bases between them. Looked up from germline, CDR1 is LGHNA and CDR2 is YSLEER. The CDR3 has 12 amino acids. CDR3 sequence: CASSHGRDEQFF. Here the CDR3 DNA reads TGCGCCAGCAGCCATGGACGAGATGAGCAGTTCTTC.

This clonotype was seen ten or more times. The CDR3 loop reads CASSYFPLATNEKLFF. The DNA of the CDR3 is TGTGCCAGCAGTTACTTCCCCCTTGCAACTAATGAAAAACTGTTTTTT. The chain recombines TRBV7-2 with TRBJ1-4, with D unclear. Deletions cut 6 bases from V and 0 bases from J, with 14 bases between. This CDR3 is built from 16 residues. Germline CDR1 reads SGHTA; CDR2 reads FQGNSA.

In this sample, this clonotype turned up many times. The chain joins TRBV5-6 to TRBJ2-4, with 9 bases aligning to TRBD2. The germline V gene encodes CDR1 SGHDT and CDR2 YYEEEE. Germline trimming cut 5 bases from V and 1 base from J; bases unmatched to any gene: 1. The CDR3 consists of 14 residues. CDR3 sequence: CASSLAGAKNIQYF. The CDR3 DNA is TGTGCCAGCAGTCTAGCGGGGGCCAAAAACATTCAGTACTTC.

To note about this clonotype: Compared with germline, one end of the junction differs, possibly owing to a read error. The gene calls are TRBV7-9 and TRBJ1-2; 11 nucleotides agree with TRBD1. This CDR3 has 16 residues. Per germline, CDR1 SEHNR and CDR2 FQNEAQ (reference sequence). CDR3 nucleotides: TGTGCCAGCAGCTTCCCCCGGACAGGGGGCCTCTATGACTACACCTTC. Translating gives CASSFPRTGGLYDYTF.

This clonotype occurred a few times. This sequence may be a read error, since a much larger clone differs from it by one base. The rearrangement links TRBV11-2 to TRBJ1-1, with 8 bases that match TRBD1. This CDR3 is built from 15 residues. Germline CDR1 and CDR2: SGHAT and FQNNGV. The CDR3 protein is CASSQGTGVNTEAVF. CDR3 nucleotide sequence: TGTGCCAGCAGCCAAGGGACAGGAGTTAACACTGAAGCTGTCTTT. Variable domain in full (rest from reference TRBV11-2 and TRBJ1-1): EAGVAQSPRYKIIEKRQSVAFWCNPISGHATLYWYQQILGQGPKLLIQFQNNGVVDDSQLPKDRFSAERLKGVDSTLKIQPAKLEDSAVYLCASSQGTGVNTEAVFGQGTRLTVV.

This clonotype was seen at least ten times. The chain has TRBV28 and TRBJ2-3, with TRBD2 identical over 9 bases. This CDR3 is built from 15 residues. J lost 2 bases, V lost 10 bases, and 10 bases had no gene match. CDR1 MDHEN and CDR2 SYDVKM come from the germline V gene. The CDR3 bases are TGTGCCATCGCCATAGCGGGAGCCCTCACAGATACGCAGTATTTT. Its translation: CAIAIAGALTDTQYF. The full variable domain, its missing parts supplied by reference TRBV28 and TRBJ2-3, is DVKVTQSSRYLVKRTGEKVFLECVQDMDHENMFWYRQDPGLGLRLIYFSYDVKMKEKGDIPEGYSVSREKKERFSLILESASTNQTSMYLCAIAIAGALTDTQYFGPGTRLTVL.

The chain combines TRBV29-1 with TRBJ1-1; a weak D match, TRBD1 (5 bases). This CDR3 has 13 amino acids. Germline lookup yields CDR1 SQVTM and CDR2 ANQGSEA. Trimming stripped 4 bases from V and 6 bases from J, with 15 bases between. The CDR3 reads CSVGIDLGAEAFF. CDR3 bases: TGCAGCGTTGGTATCGATTTGGGGGCTGAAGCTTTCTTT.

This clonotype was seen only a few times. V and J are TRBV5-5 and TRBJ1-3, with D possibly being TRBD1 (6 bases). Germline assignment: CDR1 SGHKS and CDR2 YYEKEE (reference sequence). The CDR3 totals 16 residues. Trimming pared 4 bases from V and 0 bases from J, leaving 14 bases between. Written as DNA, the CDR3 is TGTGCCAGCAGCACCGGGACACGGGACTCTGGAAACACCATATATTTT. Its translation: CASSTGTRDSGNTIYF.

On this clonotype itself: This may stem from a read error, because a much larger clone lies one nucleotide away. V and J are TRBV11-1 and TRBJ2-3; 11 bases line up with TRBD2. Looked up from germline, CDR1 is SGHAT and CDR2 is FQDESV (reference sequence). The CDR3 is made up of 16 amino acids. The CDR3 DNA sequence: TGTGCCAGCAGCCGTTACACTAGCGGGAGCACAGGTACGCAGTATTTT. This translates into CASSRYTSGSTGTQYF.

Concerning this clonotype itself: This sequence is one base from a far larger clone and is likely a read error. This chain links TRBV4-2 with TRBJ2-7, with 13 bases lining up with TRBD2. The CDR3 is 16 amino acids. In germline, CDR1 is LGHNA, CDR2 YNFKEQ. With V trimmed by 2 bases and J by 7 bases, 8 bases remained unmatched. The CDR3 here is CASSQTRLAGGHEQYF. Here the CDR3 DNA reads TGTGCCAGCAGCCAAACAAGACTAGCGGGAGGCCATGAGCAGTACTTC.

This clonotype was detected ten times or more. This chain links TRBV30 with TRBJ2-1; the match to TRBD2 covers 11 bases. Germline V lookup: CDR1 GTSNPN, CDR2 SVGIG (reference sequence). After removal of 0 bases from V and 7 bases from J, the junction contained 5 bases not matched to a gene. The CDR3 totals 15 residues. As DNA, the CDR3 is TGTGCCTGGAGTGTTCTAGCGGGAGGCCAGAATGAGCAGTTCTTC. Protein sequence: CAWSVLAGGQNEQFF. Drawing the rest from reference TRBV30 and TRBJ2-1, the complete variable domain is SQTIHQWPATLVQPVGSPLSLECTVEGTSNPNLYWYRQAAGRGLQLLFYSVGIGQISSEVPQNLSASRPQDRQFILSSKKLLLSDSGFYLCAWSVLAGGQNEQFFGPGTRLTVL.

A few counts support this clonotype. An end of the junction differs from the germline gene, which may be a read error. The rearrangement links TRBV28 to TRBJ2-3, with a weak D call TRBD2 (6 bases). Germline lookup yields CDR1 MDHEN and CDR2 SYDVKM. The CDR3 totals 14 residues. Here the CDR3 reads CAGRPRLVTDTQYF. CDR3 DNA sequence: TGTGCCGGCAGACCCCGACTAGTGACAGATACGCAGTATTTT.

The table lists this clonotype with many counts. This chain uses TRBV3-1 with TRBJ2-2; no definite D call. CDR1 and CDR2 from the germline V gene are LGHDT and YNNKEL (reference sequence). Trimming took 0 bases from V and 0 from J, leaving 8 bases between them. The length of the CDR3 is 16 residues. In nucleotides, the CDR3 is TGTGCCAGCAGCCAAGAACCCAATACGAACACCGGGGAGCTGTTTTTT. Translating gives CASSQEPNTNTGELFF.

This clonotype was seen ten or more times. This sequence joins TRBV29-1 and TRBJ2-1, with D unresolved. Germline CDR1 reads SQVTM; CDR2 reads ANQGSEA. The CDR3 has 10 amino acids. Trimming cost V 4 bases and J 6 bases, with 4 bases left between them. This chain's CDR3 is CSVVPNEQFF. The CDR3 region has the DNA TGCAGCGTTGTACCCAATGAGCAGTTCTTC.